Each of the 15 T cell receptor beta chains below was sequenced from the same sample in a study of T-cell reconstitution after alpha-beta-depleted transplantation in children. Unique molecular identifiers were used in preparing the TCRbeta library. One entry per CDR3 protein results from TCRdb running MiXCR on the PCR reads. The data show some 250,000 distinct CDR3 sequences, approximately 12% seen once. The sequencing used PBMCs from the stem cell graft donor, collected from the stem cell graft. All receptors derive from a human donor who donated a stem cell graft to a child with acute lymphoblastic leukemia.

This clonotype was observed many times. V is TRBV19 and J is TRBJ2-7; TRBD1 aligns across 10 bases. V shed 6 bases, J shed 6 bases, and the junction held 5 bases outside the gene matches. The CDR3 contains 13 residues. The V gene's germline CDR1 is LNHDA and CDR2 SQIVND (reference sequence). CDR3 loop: CASSPRTGGEQYF. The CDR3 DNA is TGTGCCAGTAGCCCCAGGACAGGGGGCGAGCAGTACTTC.

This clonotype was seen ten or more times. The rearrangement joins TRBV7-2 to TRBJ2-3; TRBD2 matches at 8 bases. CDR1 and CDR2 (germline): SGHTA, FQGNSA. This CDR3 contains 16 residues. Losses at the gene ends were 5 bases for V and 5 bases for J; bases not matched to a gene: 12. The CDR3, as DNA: TGTGCCAGCAGCGCCCAGGCGCGGGGGGCGGGAGATACGCAGTATTTT. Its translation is CASSAQARGAGDTQYF.

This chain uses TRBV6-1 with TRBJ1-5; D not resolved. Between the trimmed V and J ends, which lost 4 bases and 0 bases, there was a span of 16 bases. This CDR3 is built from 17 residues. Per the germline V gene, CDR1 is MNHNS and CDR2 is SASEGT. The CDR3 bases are TGTGCCAGCAGTGCTGGGCGCATTAACTATAGCAATCAGCCCCAGCATTTT. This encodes CASSAGRINYSNQPQHF.

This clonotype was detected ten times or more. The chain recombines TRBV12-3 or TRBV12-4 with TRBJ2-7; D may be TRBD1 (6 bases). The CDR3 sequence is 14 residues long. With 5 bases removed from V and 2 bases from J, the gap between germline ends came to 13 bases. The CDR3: CASSPGTLTYEQYF. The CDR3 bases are TGTGCCAGCAGTCCCGGGACACTCACCTACGAGCAGTACTTC.

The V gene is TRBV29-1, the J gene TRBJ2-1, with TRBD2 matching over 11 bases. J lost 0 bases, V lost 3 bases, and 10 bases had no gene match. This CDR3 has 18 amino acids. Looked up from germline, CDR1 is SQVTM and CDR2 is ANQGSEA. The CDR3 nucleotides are TGCAGCGTTGACCTGGGACTAGCGGAGGCCGTCTCCTACAATGAGCAGTTCTTC. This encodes CSVDLGLAEAVSYNEQFF.

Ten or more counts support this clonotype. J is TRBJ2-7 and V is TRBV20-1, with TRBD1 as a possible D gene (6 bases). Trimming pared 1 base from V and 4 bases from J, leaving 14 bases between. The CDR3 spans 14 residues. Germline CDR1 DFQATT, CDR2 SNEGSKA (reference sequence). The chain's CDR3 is CSARGQGPNYEQYF. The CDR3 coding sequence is TGCAGTGCTAGAGGGCAGGGGCCTAATTACGAGCAGTACTTC.

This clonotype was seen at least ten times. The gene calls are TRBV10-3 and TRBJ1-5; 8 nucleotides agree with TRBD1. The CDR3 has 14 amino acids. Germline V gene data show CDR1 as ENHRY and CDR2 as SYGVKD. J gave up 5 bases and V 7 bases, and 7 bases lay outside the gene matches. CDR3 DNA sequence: TGTGCCATCAAAGCAGGGGGCGGTCATCAGCCCCAGCATTTT. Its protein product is CAIKAGGGHQPQHF.

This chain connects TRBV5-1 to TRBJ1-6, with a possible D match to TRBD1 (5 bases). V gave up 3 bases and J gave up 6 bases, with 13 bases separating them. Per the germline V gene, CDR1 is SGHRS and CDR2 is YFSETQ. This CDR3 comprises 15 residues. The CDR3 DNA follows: TGCGCCAGCAGCTCGGACGGACAACCTAATTCACCCCTCCACTTT. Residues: CASSSDGQPNSPLHF.

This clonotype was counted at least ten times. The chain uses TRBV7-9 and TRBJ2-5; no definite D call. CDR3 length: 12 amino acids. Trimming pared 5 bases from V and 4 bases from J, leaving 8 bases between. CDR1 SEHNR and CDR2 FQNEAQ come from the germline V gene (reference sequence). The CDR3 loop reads CASSAGRETQYF. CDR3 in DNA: TGTGCCAGCAGCGCTGGGCGAGAGACCCAGTACTTC.

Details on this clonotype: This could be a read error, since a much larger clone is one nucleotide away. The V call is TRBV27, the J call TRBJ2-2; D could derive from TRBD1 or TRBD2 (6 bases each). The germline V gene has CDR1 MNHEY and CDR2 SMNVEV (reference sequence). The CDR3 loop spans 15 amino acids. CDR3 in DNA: TGTGTCAGCAGTGATTTGGGGGGCGTTGGCGGGGAGCTGTTTTTT. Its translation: CVSSDLGGVGGELFF.

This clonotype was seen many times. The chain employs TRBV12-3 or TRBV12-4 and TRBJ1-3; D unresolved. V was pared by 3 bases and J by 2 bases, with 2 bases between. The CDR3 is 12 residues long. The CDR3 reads CASSFTGNTIYF. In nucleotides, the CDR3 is TGTGCCAGCAGTTTTACTGGAAACACCATATATTTT.

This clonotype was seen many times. The CDR3 sequence is CASSVDPTKGTQYF. For the CDR3, the DNA is TGTGCCAGCAGCGTAGACCCCACGAAGGGGACCCAGTACTTC. The gene calls are TRBV9 and TRBJ2-5; no clear D gene. Trimming removed 0 bases at V and 7 bases at J, with 13 bases between. CDR3 size: 14 residues. Germline loops: CDR1 SGDLS, CDR2 YYNGEE.

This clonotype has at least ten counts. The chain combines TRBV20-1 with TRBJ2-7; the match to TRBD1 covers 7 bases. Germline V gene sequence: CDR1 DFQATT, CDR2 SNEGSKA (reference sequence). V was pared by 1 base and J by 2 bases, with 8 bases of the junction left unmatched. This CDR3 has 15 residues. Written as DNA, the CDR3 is TGCAGTGCTAGAGGTTACAGGGACAGACCCTACGAGCAGTACTTC. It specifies CSARGYRDRPYEQYF.

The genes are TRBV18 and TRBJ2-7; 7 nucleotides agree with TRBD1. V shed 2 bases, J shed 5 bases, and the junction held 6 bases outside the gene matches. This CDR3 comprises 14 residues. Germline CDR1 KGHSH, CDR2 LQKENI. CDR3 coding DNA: TGTGCCAGCTCACCATACAGGGGTTTCGACGAGCAGTACTTC. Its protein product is CASSPYRGFDEQYF.

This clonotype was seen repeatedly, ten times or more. In DNA, the CDR3 is TGTGCCAGCAGCTATGGGGGACCCGGGGAGCTGTTTTTT. This encodes CASSYGGPGELFF. The rearrangement links TRBV7-2 to TRBJ2-2; the D call may be TRBD1 or TRBD2 (5 bases each). This CDR3 region has 13 residues. Per the germline V gene, CDR1 is SGHTA and CDR2 is FQGNSA. The V end lost 4 bases, the J end lost 6 bases, and 9 bases lay between the germline ends.